This T cell receptor beta chain stems from a study of blood T cells in healthy people across ages. Study at large: Researchers report that template switching captured about one barcoded beta molecule per two T cells. Findings and caveats of the study: Relative to aged donors, long-lived donors carried more naive CD4+ cells and displayed higher diversity.

The table lists this clonotype with a count of one. Its antigen is still unknown. Possible read error: a much larger clone is one base away. Alongside a J-beta primer mix, a sample-barcoded 5' primer served in a second PCR lasting 7 to 11 cycles. Each cDNA was tagged by a template-switch adaptor containing 12 random nucleotides. A single record per CDR3 protein comes from TCRdb applying MiXCR to the 5' RACE reads. The repertoire holds some 640,000 distinct CDR3 sequences, around 48% seen once, with roughly 31% in the top ten. Per the germline V gene, CDR1 is SGHTA and CDR2 is FQGNSA. The CDR3 is 13 amino acids.

This receptor was identified in a woman aged 60-70 years in good health. Sequencing used blood. The chain has TRBV7-2 and TRBJ2-4; D gene unclear. The CDR3 DNA reads TGTGCCGGCAGCTTAGACTCTAAAAACATTCAGTACTTC. Protein sequence: CAGSLDSKNIQYF.